This T cell receptor (beta chain) is drawn from a study of blood T cell repertoires in COVID-19. Study information: T cells, B-cell-depleted T cells, or PBMCs provided the cDNA or gDNA that served as material.

Measured with immunoSEQ multiplex PCR; TCRdb has only the in-frame clones, and not every one. The sample includes roughly 76,000 clones, around 89% of them seen just once. Recruitment covered 20 to 25 US areas and drew participants whose ages spanned roughly 18 to 89 years. The germline V gene encodes CDR1 LGHDT and CDR2 YNNKEL (reference sequence). The CDR3 covers 14 residues. Between the trimmed V and J ends, which lost 5 bases and 4 bases, there was a span of 14 bases. The TCR was taken from a woman aged 50 to 65 with acute COVID-19. The sequenced sample was PBMCs or T cells enriched from blood (not recorded which). The chain joins TRBV3-1 (or the pseudogene TRBV3-2) to TRBJ1-2; D is uncertain. The CDR3 here is CASSSPTSAYGYTF. The CDR3 nucleotides read TGTGCCAGCAGCTCCCCTACAAGCGCCTATGGCTACACCTTC.